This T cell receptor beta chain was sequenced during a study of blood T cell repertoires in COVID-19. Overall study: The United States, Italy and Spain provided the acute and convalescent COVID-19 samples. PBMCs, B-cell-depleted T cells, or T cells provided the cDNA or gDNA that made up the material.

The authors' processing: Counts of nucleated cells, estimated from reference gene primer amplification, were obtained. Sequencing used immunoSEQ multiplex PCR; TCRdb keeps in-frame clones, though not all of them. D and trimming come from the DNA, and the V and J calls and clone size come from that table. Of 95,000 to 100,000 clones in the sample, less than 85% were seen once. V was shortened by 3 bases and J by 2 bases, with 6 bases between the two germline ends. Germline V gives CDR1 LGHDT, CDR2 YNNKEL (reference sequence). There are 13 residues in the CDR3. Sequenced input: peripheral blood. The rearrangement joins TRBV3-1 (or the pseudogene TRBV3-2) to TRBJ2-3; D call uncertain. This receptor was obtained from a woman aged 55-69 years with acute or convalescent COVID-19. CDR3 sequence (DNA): TGTGCCAGCAGCCAGACACTCACAGATACGCAGTATTTT. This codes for CASSQTLTDTQYF.